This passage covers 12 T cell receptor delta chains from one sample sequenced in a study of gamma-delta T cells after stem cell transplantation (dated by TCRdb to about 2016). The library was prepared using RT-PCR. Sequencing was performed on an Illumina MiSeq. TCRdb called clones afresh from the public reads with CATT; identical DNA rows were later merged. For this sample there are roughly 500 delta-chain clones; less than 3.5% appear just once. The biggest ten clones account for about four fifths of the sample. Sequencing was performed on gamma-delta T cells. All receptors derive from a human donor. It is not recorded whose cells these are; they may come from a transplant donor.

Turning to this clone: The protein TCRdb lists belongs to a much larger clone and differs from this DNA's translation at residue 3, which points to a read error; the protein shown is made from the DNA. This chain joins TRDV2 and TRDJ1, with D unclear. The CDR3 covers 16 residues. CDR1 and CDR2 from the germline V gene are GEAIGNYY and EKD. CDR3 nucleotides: TGTGCCCGTGACACCGTAGGAAACTTGTACACCGATAAACTCATCTTT. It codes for CARDTVGNLYTDKLIF.

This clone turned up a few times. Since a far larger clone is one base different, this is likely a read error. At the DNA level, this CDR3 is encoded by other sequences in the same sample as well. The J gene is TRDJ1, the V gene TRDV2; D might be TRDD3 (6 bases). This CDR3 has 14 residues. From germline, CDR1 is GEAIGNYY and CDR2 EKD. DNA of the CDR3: TGTGCCTGTGACCCTCTGGGGCACACCGACAAACTCATCTTT. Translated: CACDPLGHTDKLIF.

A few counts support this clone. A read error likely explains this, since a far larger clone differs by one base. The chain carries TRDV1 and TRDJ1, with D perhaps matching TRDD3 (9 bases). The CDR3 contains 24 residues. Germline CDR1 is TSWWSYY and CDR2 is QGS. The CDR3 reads CALVELSHGLPIWGIVFIGDKLIF. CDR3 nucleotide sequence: TGTGCTCTTGTGGAACTTTCCCATGGCCTTCCTATATGGGGGATAGTCTTTATAGGCGATAAACTCATCTTT.

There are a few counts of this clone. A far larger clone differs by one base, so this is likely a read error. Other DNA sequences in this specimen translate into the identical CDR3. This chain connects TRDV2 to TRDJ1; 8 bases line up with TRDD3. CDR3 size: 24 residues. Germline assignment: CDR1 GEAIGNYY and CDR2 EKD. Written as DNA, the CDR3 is TGTGCCTGTGACACCGTCGGCGGTCTGGGTACCGTGTCGTCTGGGGGACCGTACACCGATAAGCTCATCTTT. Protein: CACDTVGGLGTVSSGGPYTDKLIF.

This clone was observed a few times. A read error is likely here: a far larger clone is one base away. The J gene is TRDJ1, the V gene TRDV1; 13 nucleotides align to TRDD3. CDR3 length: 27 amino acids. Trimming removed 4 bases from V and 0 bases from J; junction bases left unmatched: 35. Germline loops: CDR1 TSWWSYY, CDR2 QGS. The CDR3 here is CALGVRHLLLEYWGIRERLLYTDKLIF. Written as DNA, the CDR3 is TGTGCTCTTGGGGTACGCCACCTCCTACTAGAGTACTGGGGGATACGCGAACGACTTCTTTACACCGATAAACTCATCTTT.

CDR3 residues: CACDTLTGDDTDKLIF. CDR3 nucleotide sequence: TGTGCCTGTGACACCTTAACGGGGGACGACACCGATAAACTCATCTTT. The V and J genes are TRDV2 and TRDJ1; a possible D gene is TRDD3 (6 bases). This CDR3 comprises 16 residues. The ends were cut back, 0 bases at V and 0 bases at J, with 13 bases in the middle. Germline CDR1 and CDR2: GEAIGNYY and EKD.

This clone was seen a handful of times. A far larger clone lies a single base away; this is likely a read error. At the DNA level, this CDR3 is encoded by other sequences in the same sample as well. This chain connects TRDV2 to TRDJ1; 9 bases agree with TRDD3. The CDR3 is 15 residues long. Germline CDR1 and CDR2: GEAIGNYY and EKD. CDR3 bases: TGTGCCTGTGACCCACTGGGGGACACGAACGATAAACTCATATTT. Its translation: CACDPLGDTNDKLIF.

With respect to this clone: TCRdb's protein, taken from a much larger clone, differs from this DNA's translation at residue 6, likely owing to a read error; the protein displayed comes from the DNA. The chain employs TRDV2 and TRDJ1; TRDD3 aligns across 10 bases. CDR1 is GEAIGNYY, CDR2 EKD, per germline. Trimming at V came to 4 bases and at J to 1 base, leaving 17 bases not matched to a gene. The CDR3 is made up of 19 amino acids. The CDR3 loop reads CACETIGELGDRVTDKLIF. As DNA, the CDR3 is TGTGCCTGTGAGACCATTGGGGAGCTGGGGGATAGGGTCACCGATAAACTCATCTTT.

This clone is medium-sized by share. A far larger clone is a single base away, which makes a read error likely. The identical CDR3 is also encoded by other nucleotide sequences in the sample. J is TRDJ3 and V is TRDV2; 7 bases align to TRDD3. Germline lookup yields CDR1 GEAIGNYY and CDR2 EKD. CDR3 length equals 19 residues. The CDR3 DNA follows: TGTGCCTGCGACATTACTGGGGACCCGAACTCCTGGGACACCCGACAGATGTTTTTC. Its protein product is CACDITGDPNSWDTRQMFF.

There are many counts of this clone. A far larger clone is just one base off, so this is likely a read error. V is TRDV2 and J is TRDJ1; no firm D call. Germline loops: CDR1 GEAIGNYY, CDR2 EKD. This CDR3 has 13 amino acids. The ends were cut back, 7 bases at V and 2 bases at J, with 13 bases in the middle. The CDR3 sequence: CACFRLQTDKLIF. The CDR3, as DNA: TGTGCCTGCTTTCGGCTACAGACCGATAAACTCATCTTT.

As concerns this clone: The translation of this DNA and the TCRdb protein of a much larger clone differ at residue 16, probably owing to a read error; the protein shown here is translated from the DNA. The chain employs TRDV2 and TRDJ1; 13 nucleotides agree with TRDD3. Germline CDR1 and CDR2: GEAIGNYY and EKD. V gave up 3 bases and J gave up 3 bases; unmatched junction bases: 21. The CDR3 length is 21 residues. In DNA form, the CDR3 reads TGTGCCTGTGACCTCGTCGGTGGTACTGGGGGATACGGCGGTTACGCCGATAAACTCATCTTT. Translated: CACDLVGGTGGYGGYADKLIF.

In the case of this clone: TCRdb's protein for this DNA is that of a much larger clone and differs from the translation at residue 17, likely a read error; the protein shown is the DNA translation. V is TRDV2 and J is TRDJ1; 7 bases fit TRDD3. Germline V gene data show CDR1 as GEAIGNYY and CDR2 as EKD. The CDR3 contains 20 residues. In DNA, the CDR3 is TGTGCCTGTGACACCATTACATCCGAGAACCCACTGGGGCACACCGATAGACTCATCTTT. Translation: CACDTITSENPLGHTDRLIF.